This TCR beta chain emerged from a study of blood T cell repertoires in COVID-19. Whole-study context: Sites across the United States, Italy and Spain contributed samples from acute and convalescent COVID-19. PBMCs, B-cell-depleted T cells, or T cells were the source of the cDNA or gDNA that made up the material.

The CDR3 extends over 13 amino acids. Trimming pared 1 base from V and 7 bases from J, leaving 12 bases between. The germline V gene has CDR1 SGHRS and CDR2 YFSETQ. Here immunoSEQ multiplex PCR was the method, and the copy in TCRdb shows in-frame clones only, minus some. Of some 350,000 clones detected, around nine tenths appear once; the ten largest clones hold 2.5% to 3.5%. The TCR sequence derives from a human donor in a cohort sampled during active COVID-19. This rearrangement joins TRBV5-1 to TRBJ2-7; D unclear. The sequencing sample was made of peripheral blood. The CDR3 DNA reads TGCGCCAGCAGCTTGACCCCCTCCCTAGAGCAGTACTTC. It codes for CASSLTPSLEQYF.